The present TCR beta chain was sequenced within a study of blood T cell repertoires in COVID-19. For the study at large: COVID-19 samples collected from the United States, Italy and Spain covered acute and convalescent phases. The analysed material was cDNA or gDNA that came from T cells, B-cell-depleted T cells, or PBMCs.

Germline V gene lookup returns CDR1 SGDLS and CDR2 YYNGEE. Trimming took 1 base from V and 5 from J; bases not matched to a gene: 9. This CDR3 region has 15 residues. In the original processing: Nucleated cell counts were estimated from reference gene primer amplification. Here immunoSEQ multiplex PCR was the method, and the copy in TCRdb shows in-frame clones only, minus some. The D gene and trimming were derived from the DNA, and the V and J assignments and clone size from that table. In the table there are around 140,000 clones, about 89% of which are singletons. The receptor was isolated from a man in his 60s with active or convalescent COVID-19. This rearrangement joins TRBV9 to TRBJ2-7; 7 bases line up with TRBD1. Material for sequencing was peripheral blood. The CDR3 reads CASSVLPNRGHEQYF. The CDR3 DNA reads TGTGCCAGCAGCGTACTACCAAACAGGGGCCACGAGCAGTACTTC.